These 7 T cell receptor beta chains originate from one sample sequenced in a study of blood T cell repertoires in COVID-19. Data came from immunoSEQ multiplex PCR; TCRdb stores just in-frame clones and leaves some out. This repertoire shows about 69,000 clones, roughly three quarters found once; its top ten account for 40% to 50%. Sequenced: peripheral blood. The receptors derive from a human donor in a cohort sampled during active COVID-19.

CDR3 in amino acids: CASTGGRSNQPQHF. In nucleotides, the CDR3 is TGTGCCAGCACAGGGGGCAGGAGCAATCAGCCCCAGCATTTT. J is TRBJ1-5 and V is TRBV6-6, with 8 bases fitting TRBD1. This CDR3 contains 14 residues. Germline CDR1 is MNHNY and CDR2 is SVGAGI (reference sequence). The trim removed 7 bases at V and 1 base at J, leaving 3 bases unmatched.

The chain combines TRBV21-1 with TRBJ2-3; the table calls TRBD2, which could not be checked here. TRBV21-1 is described as a pseudogene. The CDR3 is made up of 13 amino acids. This CDR3 is CASPPGSTDTQYF. In nucleotides, the CDR3 is TGTGCCAGCCCCCCGGGGAGCACAGATACGCAGTATTTT.

The genes are TRBV21-1 and TRBJ1-5; the table's D call, TRBD1, was not checked against the DNA. TRBV21-1 has pseudogene status. This CDR3 contains 18 residues. CDR3 sequence: CASSQSGQAHNSNQPQHF. Here the CDR3 DNA reads TGTGCCAGCAGCCAAAGCGGACAGGCACATAATAGCAATCAGCCCCAGCATTTT.

This CDR3 reads CASSPGQGADEAFF. CDR3 nucleotides: TGTGCCAGCAGTCCGGGACAGGGGGCCGATGAAGCTTTCTTT. The rearrangement uses TRBV28 and TRBJ1-1; 12 bases map to TRBD1. V was clipped by 5 bases and J by 7 bases; unmatched bases: 5. The length of the CDR3 is 14 residues. The germline CDR1 and CDR2 sequences are MDHEN and SYDVKM.

The chain is built from TRBV6-5 and TRBJ2-5; TRBD2 aligns across 11 bases. The CDR3 runs to 15 residues. V dropped 5 bases and J dropped 2; count of bases not matched to a gene: 4. The germline CDR1 and CDR2 sequences are MNHEY and SVGAGI. CDR3 nucleotides: TGTGCCAGCAGTCGACTAGCGGGGCTACAAGAGACCCAGTACTTC. Protein product: CASSRLAGLQETQYF.

This clone was seen only once. The chain carries TRBV18 and TRBJ1-6, with a weak D call TRBD1 (5 bases). Between the trimmed V and J ends, which lost 2 bases and 5 bases, there was a span of 13 bases. There are 16 residues in the CDR3. Germline values: CDR1 KGHSH, CDR2 LQKENI. The CDR3 spells CASSPEWQGHNSPLHF. The CDR3, as DNA: TGTGCCAGCTCACCAGAATGGCAGGGTCATAATTCACCCCTCCACTTT.

This clone appeared once. V is TRBV4-2 and J is TRBJ1-3, with 9 bases that match TRBD1. This CDR3 has 17 residues. V lost 0 bases and J lost 3; bases outside the gene matches: 6. CDR1 and CDR2 from the germline V gene are LGHNA and YNFKEQ. CDR3 region: CASSQDLGTGFGNTIYF. The CDR3 nucleotides are TGTGCCAGCAGCCAAGATCTGGGGACAGGGTTTGGAAACACCATATATTTT.